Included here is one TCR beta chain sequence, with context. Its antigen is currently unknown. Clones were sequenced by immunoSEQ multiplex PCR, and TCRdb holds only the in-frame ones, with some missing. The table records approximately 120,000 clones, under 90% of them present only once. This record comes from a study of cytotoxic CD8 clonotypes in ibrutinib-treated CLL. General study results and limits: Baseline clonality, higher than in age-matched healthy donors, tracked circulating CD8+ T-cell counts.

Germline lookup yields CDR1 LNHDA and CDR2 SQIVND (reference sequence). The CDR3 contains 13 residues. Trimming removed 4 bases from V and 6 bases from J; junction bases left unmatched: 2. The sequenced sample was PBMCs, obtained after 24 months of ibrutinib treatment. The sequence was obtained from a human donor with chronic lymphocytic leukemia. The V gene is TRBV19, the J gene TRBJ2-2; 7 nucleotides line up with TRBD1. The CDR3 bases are TGTGCCAGTAGTAAGACAGGGCCCGGGGAGCTGTTTTTT. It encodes CASSKTGPGELFF.